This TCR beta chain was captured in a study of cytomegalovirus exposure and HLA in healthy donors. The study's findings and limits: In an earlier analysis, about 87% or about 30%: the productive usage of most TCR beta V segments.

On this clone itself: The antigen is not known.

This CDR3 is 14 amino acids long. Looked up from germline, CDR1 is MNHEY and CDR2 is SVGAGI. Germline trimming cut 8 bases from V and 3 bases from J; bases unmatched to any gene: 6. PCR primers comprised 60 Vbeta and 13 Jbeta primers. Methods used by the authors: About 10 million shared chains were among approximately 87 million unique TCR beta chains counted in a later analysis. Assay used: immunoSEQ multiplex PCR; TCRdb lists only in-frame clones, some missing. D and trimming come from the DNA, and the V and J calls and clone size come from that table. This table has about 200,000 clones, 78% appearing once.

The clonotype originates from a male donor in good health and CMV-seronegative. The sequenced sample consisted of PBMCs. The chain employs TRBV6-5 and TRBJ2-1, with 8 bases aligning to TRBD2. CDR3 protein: CASCRLAGYNEQFF. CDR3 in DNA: TGTGCCAGCTGTCGGCTAGCGGGCTACAATGAGCAGTTCTTC.